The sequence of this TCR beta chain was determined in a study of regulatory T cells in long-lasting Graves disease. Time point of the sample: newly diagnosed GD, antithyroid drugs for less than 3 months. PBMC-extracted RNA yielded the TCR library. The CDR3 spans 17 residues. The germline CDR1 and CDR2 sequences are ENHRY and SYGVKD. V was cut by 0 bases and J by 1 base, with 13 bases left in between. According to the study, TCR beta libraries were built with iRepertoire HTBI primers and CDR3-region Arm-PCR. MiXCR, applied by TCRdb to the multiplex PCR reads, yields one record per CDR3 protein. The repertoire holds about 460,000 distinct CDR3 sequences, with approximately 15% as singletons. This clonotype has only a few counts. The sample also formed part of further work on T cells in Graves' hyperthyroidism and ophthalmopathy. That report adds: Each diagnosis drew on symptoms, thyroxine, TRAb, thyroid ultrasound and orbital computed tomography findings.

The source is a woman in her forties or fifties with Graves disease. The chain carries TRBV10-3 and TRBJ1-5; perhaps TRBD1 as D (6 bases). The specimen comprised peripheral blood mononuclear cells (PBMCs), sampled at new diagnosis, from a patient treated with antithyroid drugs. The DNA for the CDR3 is TGTGCCATCAGTGAGTCGAATGGGGGCCTGAGCAATCAGCCCCAGCATTTT. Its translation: CAISESNGGLSNQPQHF.